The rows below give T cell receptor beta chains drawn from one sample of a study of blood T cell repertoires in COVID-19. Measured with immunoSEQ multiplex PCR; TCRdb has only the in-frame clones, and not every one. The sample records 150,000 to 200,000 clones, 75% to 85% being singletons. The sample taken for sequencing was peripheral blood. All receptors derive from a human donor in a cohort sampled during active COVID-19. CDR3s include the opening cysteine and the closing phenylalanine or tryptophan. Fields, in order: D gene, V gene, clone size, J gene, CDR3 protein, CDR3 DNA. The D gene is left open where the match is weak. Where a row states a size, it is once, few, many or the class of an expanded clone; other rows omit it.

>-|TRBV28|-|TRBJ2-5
CATSQGGETQYF
TGTGCCACATCCCAGGGGGGAGAGACCCAGTACTTC
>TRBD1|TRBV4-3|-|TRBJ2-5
CASSQDRGRTQYF
TGCGCCAGCAGCCAAGACAGGGGGCGGACCCAGTACTTC
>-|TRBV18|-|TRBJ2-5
CASSPQQGPGETQYF
TGTGCCAGCTCACCACAACAGGGTCCGGGGGAGACCCAGTACTTC
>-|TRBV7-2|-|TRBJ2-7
CASSPPEGEQYF
TGTGCCAGCAGCCCCCCCGAGGGAGAGCAGTACTTC
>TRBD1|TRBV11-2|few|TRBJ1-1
CASSKRRDRGTEAFF
TGTGCCAGCAGTAAAAGACGGGACAGGGGCACTGAAGCTTTCTTT
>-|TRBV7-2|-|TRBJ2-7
CASSLAKGTAGEQYF
TGTGCCAGCAGCTTAGCAAAAGGGACGGCGGGGGAGCAGTACTTC
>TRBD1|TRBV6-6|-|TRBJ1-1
CASSRDRVGGLAEAFF
TGTGCCAGCAGTCGAGACAGGGTTGGAGGTCTCGCTGAAGCTTTCTTT
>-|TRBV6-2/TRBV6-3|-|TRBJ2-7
CASSSPIPDGGGEEQYF
TGTGCCAGCAGTTCTCCAATCCCCGACGGGGGAGGAGAGGAGCAGTACTTC
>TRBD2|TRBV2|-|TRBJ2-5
CASRGGEETQYF
TGTGCCAGCAGGGGGGGGGAGGAGACCCAGTACTTC
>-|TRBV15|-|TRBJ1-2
CATSRDALGGYGYTF
TGTGCCACCAGCAGAGATGCCCTAGGAGGCTATGGCTACACCTTC
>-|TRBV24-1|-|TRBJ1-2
CATSDFQRNYGYTF
TGTGCCACCAGTGATTTTCAACGGAACTATGGCTACACCTTC
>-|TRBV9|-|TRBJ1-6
CASSVEDSSRNSPLHF
TGTGCCAGCAGCGTAGAGGACTCGTCGAGGAATTCACCCCTCCACTTT
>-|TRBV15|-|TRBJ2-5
CATKSGPQETQYF
TGTGCCACCAAGAGCGGGCCGCAAGAGACCCAGTACTTC
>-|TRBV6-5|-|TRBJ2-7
CASSYQGRSQEQYF
TGTGCCAGCAGTTATCAGGGGCGCTCTCAAGAGCAGTACTTC
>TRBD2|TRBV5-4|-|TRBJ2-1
CASSLSSGGYNEQFF
TGTGCCAGCAGCTTGTCTAGCGGAGGATACAATGAGCAGTTCTTC
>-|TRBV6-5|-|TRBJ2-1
CASTVDKSSYNEQFF
TGTGCCAGCACCGTTGACAAAAGCTCCTACAATGAGCAGTTCTTC
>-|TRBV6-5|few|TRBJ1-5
CASSYARGNQPQHF
TGTGCCAGCAGCTACGCTAGGGGAAATCAGCCCCAGCATTTT
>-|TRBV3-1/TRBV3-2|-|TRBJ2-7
CASSQGAAPYEQYF
TGTGCCAGCAGCCAAGGAGCGGCTCCCTACGAGCAGTACTTC
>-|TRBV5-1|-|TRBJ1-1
CASSSFREGTEAFF
TGCGCCAGCAGCTCCTTCAGGGAGGGCACTGAAGCTTTCTTT
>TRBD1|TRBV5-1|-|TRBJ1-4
CASSGPGTVGEKLFF
TGCGCCAGCAGCGGACCCGGGACAGTGGGTGAAAAACTGTTTTTT
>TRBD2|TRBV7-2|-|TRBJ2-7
CASSLASWGGRASGEQYF
TGTGCCAGCAGCTTAGCCTCCTGGGGCGGGAGGGCCTCAGGAGAGCAGTACTTC
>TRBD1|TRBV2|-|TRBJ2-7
CASRERQGGEQYF
TGTGCCAGCAGGGAAAGACAGGGCGGCGAGCAGTACTTC
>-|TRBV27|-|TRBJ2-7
CASSYTGSLLYEQYF
TGTGCCAGCAGTTACACAGGGTCCCTCCTCTACGAGCAGTACTTC
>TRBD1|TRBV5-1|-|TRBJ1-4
CASSLRGDREKLFF
TGCGCCAGCAGCTTGAGAGGGGACAGGGAAAAACTGTTTTTT
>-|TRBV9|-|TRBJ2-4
CASSPLSASSVAKNIQYF
TGTGCCAGCAGCCCACTGTCAGCGAGTTCAGTAGCCAAAAACATTCAGTACTTC
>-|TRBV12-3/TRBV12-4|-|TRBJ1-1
CASSLRDSGEAFF
TGTGCCAGCAGTTTACGGGACTCCGGTGAAGCTTTCTTT
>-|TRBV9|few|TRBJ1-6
CASSATNVARDNSPLHF
TGTGCCAGCAGCGCGACCAACGTGGCTCGGGATAATTCACCCCTCCACTTT
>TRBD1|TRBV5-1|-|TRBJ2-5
CASSLGTGSSGETQYF
TGCGCCAGCAGCTTGGGGACAGGCTCGAGTGGAGAGACCCAGTACTTC
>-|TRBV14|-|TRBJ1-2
CASSQLNTNYGYTF
TGTGCCAGCAGCCAGCTCAACACTAACTATGGCTACACCTTC
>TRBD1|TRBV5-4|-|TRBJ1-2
CASTPSDRVGHGYTF
TGTGCCAGCACTCCTTCTGACAGGGTGGGGCATGGCTACACCTTC
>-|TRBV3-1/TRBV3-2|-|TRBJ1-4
CASSQCSGSGRMGLFF
TGTGCCAGCAGCCAATGCTCCGGGTCAGGGCGGATGGGGCTGTTTTTT
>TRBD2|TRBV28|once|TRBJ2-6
CASTRRTSGRGSGANVLTF
TGTGCCAGCACTCGCCGGACTAGCGGGAGGGGTTCTGGGGCCAACGTCCTGACTTTC
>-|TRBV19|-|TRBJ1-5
CASRAGIWNQPQHF
TGTGCCAGTAGAGCGGGAATATGGAATCAGCCCCAGCATTTT
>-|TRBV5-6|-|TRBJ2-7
CASSLGQVNEQYF
TGTGCCAGCAGCTTGGGACAGGTGAACGAGCAGTACTTC
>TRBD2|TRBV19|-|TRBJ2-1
CASSFTAGMLDEQFF
TGTGCCAGTAGTTTTACAGCGGGAATGCTGGATGAGCAGTTCTTC
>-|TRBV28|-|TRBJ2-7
CASSSPPAKQYF
TGTGCCAGCAGCTCCCCCCCTGCTAAGCAGTACTTC
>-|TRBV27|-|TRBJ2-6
CASSSGAGANVLTF
TGTGCCAGCAGTTCAGGGGCTGGGGCCAACGTCCTGACTTTC
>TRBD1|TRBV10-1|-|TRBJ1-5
CASGTGDQPQHF
TGCGCCAGCGGGACAGGGGACCAGCCCCAGCATTTT
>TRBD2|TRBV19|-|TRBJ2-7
CASSIPSGASGTRNEQYF
TGTGCCAGTAGTATACCGAGCGGGGCTAGCGGGACCCGTAACGAGCAGTACTTC
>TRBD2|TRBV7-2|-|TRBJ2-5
CASSWARAGGDQETQYF
TGTGCCAGCAGCTGGGCCCGAGCGGGGGGTGACCAAGAGACCCAGTACTTC